The present T cell receptor beta chain was sequenced within a study of T cell repertoires in cytomegalovirus infection. Study-wide findings and caveats: What dominated the ex vivo response were HLA-C-restricted CMV-specific TCR beta clonotypes.

The junction had 4 bases not matched to a gene; V was cut back by 5 bases and J by 6 bases. In germline, CDR1 is SEHNR, CDR2 FQNEAQ (reference sequence). The CDR3 has 13 amino acids. TCRdb reprocessed the reads with MiXCR, giving one entry per CDR3 protein. The sample shows fewer than 900,000 distinct CDR3 sequences, about 28% of them seen only once. This clonotype has a count of ten or more. Its antigen is as yet unknown. J is TRBJ1-5 and V is TRBV7-9, with 7 bases identical to TRBD1. The sequences come from cultured CD8+ T cells from PBMCs, collected from culture after CMV antigen stimulation. The receptor was isolated from a human donor in good health (CMV status not recorded). Some clones in this sample may be carry-over from other donors' samples. The CDR3 here is CASSQTGIQPQHF. The CDR3, as DNA: TGTGCCAGCAGCCAGACAGGGATTCAGCCCCAGCATTTT.